The rows below give T cell receptor beta chains drawn from one sample of a study of blood T cell repertoires in COVID-19. Profiled with immunoSEQ multiplex PCR; TCRdb holds only in-frame clones, not every one. The top ten hold 5.5% to 7% of the sample, which has around 280,000 clones, roughly nine tenths seen once. Sequenced material: PBMCs or T cells enriched from blood (not recorded which). The receptors were sampled from a woman in her thirties or forties who had recovered from COVID-19. CDR3s leave out the opening cysteine and the closing phenylalanine or tryptophan. The order of the fields is CDR3 protein, clone size, J gene, V gene. Clone size appears in some rows only: once, few, many, or a class for an expanded clone.

CDR3 protein: SVAPGQGAGGYT
clone size: once
J gene: TRBJ1-2
V gene: TRBV29-1

CDR3 protein: ASSLGVEVGTDTQY
clone size: NA
J gene: TRBJ2-3
V gene: TRBV5-1

CDR3 protein: ASSAGTGGESGYT
clone size: NA
J gene: TRBJ1-2
V gene: TRBV5-4

CDR3 protein: ASSRNGTPNQPQH
clone size: NA
J gene: TRBJ1-5
V gene: TRBV6-2/TRBV6-3

CDR3 protein: ASSPIVGHNNEQF
clone size: once
J gene: TRBJ2-1
V gene: TRBV3-1/TRBV3-2

CDR3 protein: ASSPGTVNNEQF
clone size: NA
J gene: TRBJ2-1
V gene: TRBV18

CDR3 protein: ASSSQGEETQY
clone size: NA
J gene: TRBJ2-5
V gene: TRBV2

CDR3 protein: AGRGQGKNQPQH
clone size: NA
J gene: TRBJ1-5
V gene: TRBV28

CDR3 protein: SVKTGARTEAF
clone size: NA
J gene: TRBJ1-1
V gene: TRBV29-1

CDR3 protein: ASSSPGGVSYEQY
clone size: NA
J gene: TRBJ2-7
V gene: TRBV19

CDR3 protein: ASSSERGGLGYEQY
clone size: few
J gene: TRBJ2-7
V gene: TRBV11-2

CDR3 protein: ASSYFPGSYNEQF
clone size: few
J gene: TRBJ2-1
V gene: TRBV6-2/TRBV6-3

CDR3 protein: ASSFAGSVQETQY
clone size: NA
J gene: TRBJ2-5
V gene: TRBV5-1

CDR3 protein: ASSSPGTAGEQY
clone size: NA
J gene: TRBJ2-7
V gene: TRBV28

CDR3 protein: ASTPLAGYNEQF
clone size: NA
J gene: TRBJ2-1
V gene: TRBV28

CDR3 protein: ASSPNVRSSTDTQY
clone size: NA
J gene: TRBJ2-3
V gene: TRBV7-2

CDR3 protein: ASTHVRGGGNTIY
clone size: NA
J gene: TRBJ1-3
V gene: TRBV11-2

CDR3 protein: ASSFGVGVYNSPLH
clone size: NA
J gene: TRBJ1-6
V gene: TRBV28

CDR3 protein: ASSQRVGDNNYGYT
clone size: NA
J gene: TRBJ1-2
V gene: TRBV4-3

CDR3 protein: ASSRDRATGELF
clone size: NA
J gene: TRBJ2-2
V gene: TRBV5-1

CDR3 protein: ASSSTTGGVGNTIY
clone size: NA
J gene: TRBJ1-3
V gene: TRBV7-8

CDR3 protein: ATSTPVGDYNEQF
clone size: NA
J gene: TRBJ2-1
V gene: TRBV15

CDR3 protein: ASRYGTAGNTIY
clone size: NA
J gene: TRBJ1-3
V gene: TRBV28

CDR3 protein: ASSQEGRGVGRQETQY
clone size: few
J gene: TRBJ2-5
V gene: TRBV3-1/TRBV3-2

CDR3 protein: SGASGRYTGELF
clone size: NA
J gene: TRBJ2-2
V gene: TRBV29-1

CDR3 protein: ASSGGSITGELF
clone size: once
J gene: TRBJ2-2
V gene: TRBV5-1

CDR3 protein: ASGGQGVTDTQY
clone size: NA
J gene: TRBJ2-3
V gene: TRBV10-3

CDR3 protein: ASSSAGGRGYEQY
clone size: NA
J gene: TRBJ2-7
V gene: TRBV7-2

CDR3 protein: ASSREDLNTEAF
clone size: NA
J gene: TRBJ1-1
V gene: TRBV18

CDR3 protein: ASSPRRDRVDGYT
clone size: once
J gene: TRBJ1-2
V gene: TRBV11-2

CDR3 protein: ATSGRADNEQF
clone size: NA
J gene: TRBJ2-1
V gene: TRBV19

CDR3 protein: ASNVEDRGIQY
clone size: NA
J gene: TRBJ2-4
V gene: TRBV28

CDR3 protein: ATSDNRVRGTGELF
clone size: once
J gene: TRBJ2-2
V gene: TRBV24-1

CDR3 protein: ASSLRRDSPLH
clone size: NA
J gene: TRBJ1-6
V gene: TRBV7-9

CDR3 protein: ASSPDRGPAF
clone size: NA
J gene: TRBJ1-1
V gene: TRBV18

CDR3 protein: ASSSAGQGRCPNTGELF
clone size: NA
J gene: TRBJ2-2
V gene: TRBV12-1

CDR3 protein: ASSLKAGVQETQY
clone size: once
J gene: TRBJ2-5
V gene: TRBV7-3

CDR3 protein: ASSLQGGRIQY
clone size: NA
J gene: TRBJ2-4
V gene: TRBV4-3

CDR3 protein: ASSQEWQGYTEAF
clone size: NA
J gene: TRBJ1-1
V gene: TRBV4-3

CDR3 protein: AISESGGLALNTGELF
clone size: once
J gene: TRBJ2-2
V gene: TRBV10-3

CDR3 protein: ASSSQLTTGTYEQY
clone size: NA
J gene: TRBJ2-7
V gene: TRBV25-1

CDR3 protein: ASSYLYGYT
clone size: once
J gene: TRBJ1-2
V gene: TRBV6-6

CDR3 protein: ASSPHRVGGYT
clone size: NA
J gene: TRBJ1-2
V gene: TRBV27